This T cell receptor beta chain was sequenced for a study of monozygotic twins with inflammatory bowel disease. TCRdb derives one entry per CDR3 protein from the 5' RACE reads, leaving out DNA. The ten top clones account for 7.5% to 9.5%, within a sample of around 220,000 distinct CDR3 sequences. Germline-derived CDR1 and CDR2 are DFQATT and SNEGSKA (reference sequence). CDR3 length: 12 residues. Specimen: blood. This clonotype originated in a human donor with ulcerative colitis or Crohn's disease, or a healthy co-twin of an affected twin (not recorded which). J is TRBJ1-4 and V is TRBV20-1; as DNA is missing, the TRBD1 call by TCRdb cannot be tested. CDR3 amino acids: CSARDINEKLFF.